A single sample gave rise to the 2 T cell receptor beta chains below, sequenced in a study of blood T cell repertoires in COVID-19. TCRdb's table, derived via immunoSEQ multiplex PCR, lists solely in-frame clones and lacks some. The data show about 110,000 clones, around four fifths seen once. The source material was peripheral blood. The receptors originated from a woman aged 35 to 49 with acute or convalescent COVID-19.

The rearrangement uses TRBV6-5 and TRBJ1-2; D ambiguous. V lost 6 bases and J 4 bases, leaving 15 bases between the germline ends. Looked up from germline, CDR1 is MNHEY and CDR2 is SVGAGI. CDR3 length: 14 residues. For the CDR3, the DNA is TGTGCCAGCAGCCGTTCTACCGGGTTCTATGGCTACACCTTC. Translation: CASSRSTGFYGYTF.

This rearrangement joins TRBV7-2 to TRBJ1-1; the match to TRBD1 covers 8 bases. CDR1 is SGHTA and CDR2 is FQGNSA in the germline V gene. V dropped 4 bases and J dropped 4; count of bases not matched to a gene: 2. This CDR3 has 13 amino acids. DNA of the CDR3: TGTGCCAGCAGCTCACAGGGGGGCACTGAAGCTTTCTTT. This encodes CASSSQGGTEAFF.